This TCR delta chain was found in a study of gamma delta lymphoproliferative disorders and STAT genes. Study-wide background: The LymphoTrack Dx TCRG Assay amplified gamma chains from at least 50 ng of genomic DNA.

The receptor sequences were amplified from genomic DNA of peripheral blood mononuclear cells. Germline assignment: CDR1 GEAIGNYY and CDR2 EKD. V shed 5 bases and J 1 base; nucleotides not matched to a gene: 9. This CDR3 region has 16 residues. TCRdb reanalysed the multiplex PCR reads with CATT. The sample records more than 3,000 delta-chain clones, roughly 0.99% being singletons. In regard to this clone: TCRdb shows a much larger clone's protein in place of this DNA's translation, and the two differ at residue 4, likely through a read error; the protein shown is translated from the DNA.

This chain links TRDV2 with TRDJ1; 10 bases are shared with TRDD3. Sequencing was carried out using blood. This clonotype was sampled from a human donor in good health. The CDR3 spells CACGNLGDIGTDKLIF. CDR3 in DNA: TGTGCCTGTGGTAACCTGGGGGATATTGGCACCGATAAACTCATCTTT.